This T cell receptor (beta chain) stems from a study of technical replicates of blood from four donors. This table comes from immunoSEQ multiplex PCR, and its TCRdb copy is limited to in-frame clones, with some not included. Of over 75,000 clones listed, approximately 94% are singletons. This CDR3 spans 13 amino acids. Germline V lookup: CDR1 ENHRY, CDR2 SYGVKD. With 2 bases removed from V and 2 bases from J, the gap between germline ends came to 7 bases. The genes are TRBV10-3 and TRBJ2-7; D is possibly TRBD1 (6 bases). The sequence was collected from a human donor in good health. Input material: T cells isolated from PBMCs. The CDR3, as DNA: TGTGCCATCAGTGAGGCAGGGGCCTACGAGCAGTACTTC. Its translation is CAISEAGAYEQYF.